These 2 T cell receptor beta chains came from one sample sequenced in a study of cytomegalovirus exposure and HLA in healthy donors. Here immunoSEQ multiplex PCR was the method, and the copy in TCRdb shows in-frame clones only, minus some. The sample contains roughly 280,000 clones, 80% to 90% of which appear only once. Sequenced material: PBMCs. The receptors derive from a woman aged 18-30 years in good health and CMV-seronegative.

The chain couples TRBV7-8 to TRBJ2-7, with 9 bases aligning to TRBD1. V lost 6 bases to trimming and J lost 2 bases; unmatched junction nucleotides: 5. The CDR3 is made up of 14 amino acids. Germline CDR1 and CDR2: SGHVS and FQNEAQ. The chain's CDR3 is CASSYTGGPYEQYF. The DNA of the CDR3 is TGTGCCAGCAGTTATACAGGGGGCCCCTACGAGCAGTACTTC.

The V call is TRBV2, the J call TRBJ1-2, with D possibly TRBD1 on 5 matching bases. CDR1 SNHLY and CDR2 FYNNEI come from the germline V gene. The CDR3 contains 11 residues. V lost 4 bases and J lost 10, with 10 bases in between. The CDR3 nucleotides read TGTGCCAGCAGTGCTTCAGGGATCTACACCTTC. Amino acid sequence: CASSASGIYTF. Together with reference TRBV2 and TRBJ1-2, the CDR3 gives the full variable domain: EPEVTQTPSHQVTQMGQEVILRCVPISNHLYFYWYRQILGQKVEFLVSFYNNEISEKSEIFDDQFSVERPDGSNFTLKIRSTKLEDSAMYFCASSASGIYTFGSGTRLTVV.